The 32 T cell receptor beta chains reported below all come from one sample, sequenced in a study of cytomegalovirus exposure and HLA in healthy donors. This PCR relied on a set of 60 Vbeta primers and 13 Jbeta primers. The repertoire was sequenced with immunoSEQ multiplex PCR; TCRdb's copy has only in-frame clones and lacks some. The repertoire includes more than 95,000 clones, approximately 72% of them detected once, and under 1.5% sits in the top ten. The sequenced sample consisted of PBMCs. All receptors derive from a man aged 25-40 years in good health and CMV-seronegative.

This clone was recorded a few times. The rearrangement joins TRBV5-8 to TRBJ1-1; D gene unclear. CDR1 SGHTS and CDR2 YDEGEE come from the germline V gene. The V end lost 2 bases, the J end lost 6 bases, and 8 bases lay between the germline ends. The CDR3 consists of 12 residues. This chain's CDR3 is CASSFYLPEAFF. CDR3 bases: TGTGCCAGCAGCTTCTATCTGCCTGAAGCTTTCTTT.

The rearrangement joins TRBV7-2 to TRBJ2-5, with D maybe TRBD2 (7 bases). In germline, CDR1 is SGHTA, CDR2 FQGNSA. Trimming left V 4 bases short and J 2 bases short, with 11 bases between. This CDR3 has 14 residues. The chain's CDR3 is CASSWGGSQETQYF. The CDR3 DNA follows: TGTGCCAGCAGCTGGGGGGGCAGTCAAGAGACCCAGTACTTC.

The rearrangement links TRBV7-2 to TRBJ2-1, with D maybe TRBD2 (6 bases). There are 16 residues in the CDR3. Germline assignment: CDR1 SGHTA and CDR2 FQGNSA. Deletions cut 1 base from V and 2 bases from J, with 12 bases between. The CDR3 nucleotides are TGTGCCAGCAGCTTAGAATTTGGCGGGACCTACAATGAGCAGTTCTTC. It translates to CASSLEFGGTYNEQFF.

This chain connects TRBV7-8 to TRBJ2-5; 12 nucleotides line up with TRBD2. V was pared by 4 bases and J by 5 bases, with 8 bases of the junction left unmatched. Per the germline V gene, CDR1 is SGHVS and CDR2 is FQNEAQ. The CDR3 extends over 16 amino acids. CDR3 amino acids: CASSSSTSGGGETQYF. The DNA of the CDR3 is TGTGCCAGCAGCTCCTCGACTAGCGGGGGAGGGGAGACCCAGTACTTC. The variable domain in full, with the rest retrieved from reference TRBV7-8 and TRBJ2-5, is GAGVSQSPRYKVAKRGQDVALRCDPISGHVSLFWYQQALGQGPEFLTYFQNEAQLDKSGLPSDRFFAERPEGSVSTLKIQRTQQEDSAVYLCASSSSTSGGGETQYFGPGTRLLVL.

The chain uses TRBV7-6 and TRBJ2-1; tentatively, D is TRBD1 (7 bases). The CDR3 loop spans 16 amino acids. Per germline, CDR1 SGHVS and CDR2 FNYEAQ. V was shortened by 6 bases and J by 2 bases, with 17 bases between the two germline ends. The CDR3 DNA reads TGTGCCAGCAGTCAGGGGGTCGGGGGCGCCTACAATGAGCAGTTCTTC. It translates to CASSQGVGGAYNEQFF. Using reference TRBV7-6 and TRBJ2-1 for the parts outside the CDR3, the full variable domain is GAGVSQSPRYKVTKRGQDVALRCDPISGHVSLYWYRQALGQGPEFLTYFNYEAQQDKSGLPNDRFSAERPEGSISTLTIQRTEQRDSAMYRCASSQGVGGAYNEQFFGPGTRLTVL.

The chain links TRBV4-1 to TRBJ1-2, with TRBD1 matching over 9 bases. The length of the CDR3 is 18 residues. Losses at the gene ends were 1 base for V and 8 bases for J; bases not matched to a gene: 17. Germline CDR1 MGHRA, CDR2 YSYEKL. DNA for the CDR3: TGCGCCAGCAGCCAAGGGTACCGTCCCGGGACAGGGACTGGCGGCTACACCTTC. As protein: CASSQGYRPGTGTGGYTF.

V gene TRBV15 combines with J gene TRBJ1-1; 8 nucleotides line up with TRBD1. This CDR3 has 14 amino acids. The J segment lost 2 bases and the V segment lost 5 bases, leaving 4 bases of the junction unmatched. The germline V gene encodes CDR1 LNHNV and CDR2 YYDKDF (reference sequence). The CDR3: CATSEDRVNTEAFF. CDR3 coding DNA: TGTGCCACCAGCGAGGACAGGGTCAACACTGAAGCTTTCTTT.

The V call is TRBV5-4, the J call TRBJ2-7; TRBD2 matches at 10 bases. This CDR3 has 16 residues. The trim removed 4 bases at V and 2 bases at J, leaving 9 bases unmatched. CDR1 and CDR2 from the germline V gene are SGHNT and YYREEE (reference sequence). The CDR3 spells CASSEIAGGSAYEQYF. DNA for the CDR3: TGTGCCAGCAGCGAAATAGCGGGGGGATCCGCCTACGAGCAGTACTTC.

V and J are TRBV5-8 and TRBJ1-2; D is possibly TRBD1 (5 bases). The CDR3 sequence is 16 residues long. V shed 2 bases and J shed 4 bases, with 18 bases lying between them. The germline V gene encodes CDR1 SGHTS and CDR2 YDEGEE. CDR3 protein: CASSFSGQTKIYGYTF. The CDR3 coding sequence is TGTGCCAGCAGCTTCTCAGGGCAAACGAAAATCTATGGCTACACCTTC.

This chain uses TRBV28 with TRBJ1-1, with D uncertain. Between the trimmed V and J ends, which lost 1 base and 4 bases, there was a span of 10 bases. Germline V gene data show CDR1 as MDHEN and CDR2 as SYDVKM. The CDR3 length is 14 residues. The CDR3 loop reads CASSLSRGFTEAFF. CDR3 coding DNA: TGTGCCAGCAGTTTATCCCGGGGTTTCACTGAAGCTTTCTTT.

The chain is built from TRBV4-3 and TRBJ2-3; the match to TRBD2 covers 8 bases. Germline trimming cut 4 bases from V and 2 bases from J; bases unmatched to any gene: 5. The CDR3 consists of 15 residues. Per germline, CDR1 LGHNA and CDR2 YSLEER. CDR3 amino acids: CASSRAGAATDTQYF. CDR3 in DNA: TGCGCCAGCAGCCGAGCGGGAGCGGCCACAGATACGCAGTATTTT.

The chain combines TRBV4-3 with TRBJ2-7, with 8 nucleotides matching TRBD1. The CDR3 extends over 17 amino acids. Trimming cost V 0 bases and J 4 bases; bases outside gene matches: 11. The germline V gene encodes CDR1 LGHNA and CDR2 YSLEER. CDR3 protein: CASSQDRAAGGRYEQYF. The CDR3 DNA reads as TGCGCCAGCAGCCAAGATAGGGCGGCAGGGGGCCGGTACGAGCAGTACTTC.

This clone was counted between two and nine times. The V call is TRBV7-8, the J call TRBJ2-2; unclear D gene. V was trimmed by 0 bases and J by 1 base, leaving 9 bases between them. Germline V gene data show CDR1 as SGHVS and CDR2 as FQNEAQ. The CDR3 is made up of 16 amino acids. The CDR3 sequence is CASSLAEHMNTGELFF. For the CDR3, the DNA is TGTGCCAGCAGCTTAGCGGAGCATATGAACACCGGGGAGCTGTTTTTT. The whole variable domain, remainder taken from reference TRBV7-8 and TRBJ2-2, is GAGVSQSPRYKVAKRGQDVALRCDPISGHVSLFWYQQALGQGPEFLTYFQNEAQLDKSGLPSDRFFAERPEGSVSTLKIQRTQQEDSAVYLCASSLAEHMNTGELFFGEGSRLTVL.

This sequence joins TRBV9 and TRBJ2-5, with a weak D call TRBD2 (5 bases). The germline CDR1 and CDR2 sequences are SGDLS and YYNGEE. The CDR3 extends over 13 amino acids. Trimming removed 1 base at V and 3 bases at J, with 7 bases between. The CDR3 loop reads CASSVRAEETQYF. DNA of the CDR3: TGTGCCAGCAGCGTACGAGCGGAAGAGACCCAGTACTTC. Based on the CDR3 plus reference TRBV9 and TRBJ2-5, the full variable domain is DSGVTQTPKHLITATGQRVTLRCSPRSGDLSVYWYQQSLDQGLQFLIQYYNGEERAKGNILERFSAQQFPDLHSELNLSSLELGDSALYFCASSVRAEETQYFGPGTRLLVL.

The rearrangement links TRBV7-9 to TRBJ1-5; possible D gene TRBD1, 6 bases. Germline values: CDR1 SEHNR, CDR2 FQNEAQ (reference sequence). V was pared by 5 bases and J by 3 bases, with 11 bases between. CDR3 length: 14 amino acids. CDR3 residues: CASSQRDTNQPQHF. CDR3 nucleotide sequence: TGTGCCAGCAGCCAGCGGGACACCAATCAGCCCCAGCATTTT.

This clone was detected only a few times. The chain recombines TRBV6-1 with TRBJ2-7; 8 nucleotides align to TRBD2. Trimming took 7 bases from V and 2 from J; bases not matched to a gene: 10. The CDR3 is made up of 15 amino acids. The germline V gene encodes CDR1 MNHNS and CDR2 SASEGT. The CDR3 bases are TGTGCCAGCACCCTTAGCGGGAACGCCCCCTACGAGCAGTACTTC. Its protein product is CASTLSGNAPYEQYF.

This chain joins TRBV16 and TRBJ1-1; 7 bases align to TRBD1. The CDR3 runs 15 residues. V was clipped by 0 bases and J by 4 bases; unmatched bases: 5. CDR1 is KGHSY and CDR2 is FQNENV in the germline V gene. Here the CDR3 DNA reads TGTGCCAGCAGCCAATCGCACAGGGGCTTCACTGAAGCTTTCTTT. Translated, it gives CASSQSHRGFTEAFF.

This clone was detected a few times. This CDR3 reads CAWGRLQGYTEAFF. The CDR3 nucleotides are TGTGCCTGGGGGAGGCTACAGGGGTACACTGAAGCTTTCTTT. The genes are TRBV30 and TRBJ1-1; 7 positions agree with TRBD1. Trimming cost V 5 bases and J 3 bases; bases outside gene matches: 9. CDR3 length: 14 amino acids. Germline CDR1 reads GTSNPN; CDR2 reads SVGIG (reference sequence).

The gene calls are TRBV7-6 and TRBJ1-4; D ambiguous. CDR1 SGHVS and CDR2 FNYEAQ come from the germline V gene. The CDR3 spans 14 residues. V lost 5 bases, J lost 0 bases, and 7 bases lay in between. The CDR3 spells CASSPQATNEKLFF. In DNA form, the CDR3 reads TGTGCCAGCAGCCCACAAGCAACTAATGAAAAACTGTTTTTT.

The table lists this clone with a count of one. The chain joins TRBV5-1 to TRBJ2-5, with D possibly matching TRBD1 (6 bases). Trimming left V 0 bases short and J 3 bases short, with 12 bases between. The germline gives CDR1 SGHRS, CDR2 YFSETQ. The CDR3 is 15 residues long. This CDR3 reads CASSLAGAAEETQYF. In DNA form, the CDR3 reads TGCGCCAGCAGCTTGGCAGGGGCCGCGGAAGAGACCCAGTACTTC.

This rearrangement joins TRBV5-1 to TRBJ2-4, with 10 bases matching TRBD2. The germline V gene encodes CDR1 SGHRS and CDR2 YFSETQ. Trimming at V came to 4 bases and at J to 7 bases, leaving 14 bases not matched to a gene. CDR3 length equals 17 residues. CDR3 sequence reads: CASSAGGTSEVLNIQYF. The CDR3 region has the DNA TGCGCCAGCAGCGCCGGTGGGACTAGCGAGGTTCTGAACATTCAGTACTTC.

The CDR3 loop reads CASSTPGTGDTGELFF. The DNA of the CDR3 is TGTGCCAGCAGCACCCCCGGGACAGGGGATACCGGGGAGCTGTTTTTT. This rearrangement joins TRBV21-1 to TRBJ2-2; TRBD1 was called by the table and not checked on the DNA. TRBV21-1 is a listed pseudogene. This CDR3 has 16 amino acids.

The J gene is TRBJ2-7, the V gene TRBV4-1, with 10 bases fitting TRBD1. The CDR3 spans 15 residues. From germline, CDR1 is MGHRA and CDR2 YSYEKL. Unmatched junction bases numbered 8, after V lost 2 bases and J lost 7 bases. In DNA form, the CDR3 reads TGCGCCAGCAGCCAAACCGGGACAGGGGCTAGGGAGCAGTACTTC. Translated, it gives CASSQTGTGAREQYF.

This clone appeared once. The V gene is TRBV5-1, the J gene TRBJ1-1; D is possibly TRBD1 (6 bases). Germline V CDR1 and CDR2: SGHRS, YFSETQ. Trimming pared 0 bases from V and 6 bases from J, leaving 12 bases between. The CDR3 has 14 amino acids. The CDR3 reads CASSLAAGEAEAFF. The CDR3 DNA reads TGCGCCAGCAGCTTGGCCGCAGGGGAAGCTGAAGCTTTCTTT.

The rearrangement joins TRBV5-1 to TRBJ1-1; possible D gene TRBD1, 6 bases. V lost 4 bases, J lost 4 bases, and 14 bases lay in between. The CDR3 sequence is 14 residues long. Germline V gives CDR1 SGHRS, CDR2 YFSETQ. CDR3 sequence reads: CASSKNQGITEAFF. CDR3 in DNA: TGCGCCAGCAGCAAAAACCAGGGGATCACTGAAGCTTTCTTT.

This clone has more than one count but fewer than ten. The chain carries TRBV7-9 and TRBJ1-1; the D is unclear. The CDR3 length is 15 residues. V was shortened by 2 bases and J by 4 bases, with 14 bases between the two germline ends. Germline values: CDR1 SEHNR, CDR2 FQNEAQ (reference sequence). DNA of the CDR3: TGTGCCAGCAGCTTAACTGGGGTGGAGGGCACTGAAGCTTTCTTT. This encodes CASSLTGVEGTEAFF.

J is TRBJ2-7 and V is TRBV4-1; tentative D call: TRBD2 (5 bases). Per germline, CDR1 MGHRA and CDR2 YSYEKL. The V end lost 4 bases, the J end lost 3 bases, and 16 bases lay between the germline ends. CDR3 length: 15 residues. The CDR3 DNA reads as TGCGCCAGCAGCCTAACCCGGACCGAGGGCTACGAGCAGTACTTC. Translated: CASSLTRTEGYEQYF.

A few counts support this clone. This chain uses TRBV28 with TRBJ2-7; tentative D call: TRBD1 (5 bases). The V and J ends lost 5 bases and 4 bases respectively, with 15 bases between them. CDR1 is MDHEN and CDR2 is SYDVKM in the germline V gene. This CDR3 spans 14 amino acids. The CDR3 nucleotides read TGTGCCAGCAGTGCCCTCAGGGTATCATACGAGCAGTACTTC. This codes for CASSALRVSYEQYF.

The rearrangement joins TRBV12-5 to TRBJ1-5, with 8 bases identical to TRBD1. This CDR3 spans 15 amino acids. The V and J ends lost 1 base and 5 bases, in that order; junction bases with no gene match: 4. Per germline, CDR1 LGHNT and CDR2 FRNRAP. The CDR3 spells CASGLGTGGDQPQHF. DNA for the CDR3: TGTGCTAGTGGTTTGGGAACAGGGGGGGATCAGCCCCAGCATTTT.

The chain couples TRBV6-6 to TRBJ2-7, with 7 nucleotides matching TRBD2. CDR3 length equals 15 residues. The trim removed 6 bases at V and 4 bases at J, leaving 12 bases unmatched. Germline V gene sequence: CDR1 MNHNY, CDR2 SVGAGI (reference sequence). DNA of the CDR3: TGTGCCAGCAGAGCACCAGCGGGATATTCTTACGAGCAGTACTTC. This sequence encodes CASRAPAGYSYEQYF.

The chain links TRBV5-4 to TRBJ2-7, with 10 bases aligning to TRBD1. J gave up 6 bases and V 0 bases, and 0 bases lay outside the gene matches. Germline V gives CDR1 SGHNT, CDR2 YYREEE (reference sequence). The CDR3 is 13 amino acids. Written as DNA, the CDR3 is TGTGCCAGCAGCTTGGGGACAGGGGGCGAGCAGTACTTC. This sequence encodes CASSLGTGGEQYF.

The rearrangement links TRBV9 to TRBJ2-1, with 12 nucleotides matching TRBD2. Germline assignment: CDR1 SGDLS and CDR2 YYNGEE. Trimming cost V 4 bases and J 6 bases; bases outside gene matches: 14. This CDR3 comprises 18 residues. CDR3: CASSKLVPSGGASNEQFF. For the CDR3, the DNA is TGTGCCAGCAGCAAACTCGTTCCTAGCGGGGGGGCAAGCAATGAGCAGTTCTTC.